The present TCR beta chain was sequenced within a study of response to subunit inactivated influenza vaccine. CDR3 length: 11 residues. V lost 3 bases and J lost 10, with 11 bases in between. Germline CDR1 and CDR2: SGHDT and YYEEEE. Via MiXCR, TCRdb re-called the RT-PCR reads, giving one row per CDR3 protein. The sample has 500,000 to 550,000 distinct CDR3 sequences, roughly 25% seen once. The sample was also reused in another study, on T cells expressing NK-cell markers. Turning to that study: With UMIs, 5'RACE template switching was used to make TCR beta cDNA. According to the study, TCR beta repertoires originated from sorted CD3+CD56+NKG2C+, CD3+CD56+NKG2C- and CD3+CD56-NKG2C+ T cells.

The TCR sequence derives from a man aged 50 to 59 who received an inactivated influenza vaccine. The chain uses TRBV5-6 and TRBJ2-7, with D perhaps TRBD1 (6 bases). Source: CD4+ T cells sorted from PBMCs, taken 11 to 12 days after vaccination. CDR3 nucleotide sequence: TGTGCCAGCAGCTCGACAGGTGGACAGTACTTC. Protein: CASSSTGGQYF.